This T cell receptor beta chain was profiled in a study of shared clonotypes between healthy human individuals (TCRdb year 2020). Broadly, across the study: A couple of women and a few men aged 18 to 49 years were included in the cohort. To increase sequencing depth and limit assay-specific biases, different laboratories used diverse techniques to prepare libraries and sequence TCR repertoires. Per donor, three plates each were used for CD4 naive and CD4 memory, two for CD8 naive, and one for CD8 memory. Leukapheresis yielded between about 0.94 and 9.5 billion PBMCs per donor. To estimate repertoire size and how much clonotype sharing occurs between individuals, the study deeply sequenced the blood TCR repertoires of 5 or 6 healthy adults. Broader findings and caveats from the paper: Naive subsets generally had larger estimated clonotype richness than memory subsets. Even with the large sequencing depth, rarefaction of the sorted-subset datasets indicated that sequencing was incomplete. When a handful of donors were compared, the shared fraction of clonotypes was around 5.1% for naive CD4, roughly 3.4% for naive CD8, about 2.4% for memory CD4, and about 0.36% for memory CD8. Because the study included only a small number of donors, the genetic and exposure-history diversity represented was limited. Pairwise subsampling led to the expectation that sequencing depth would affect the degree of clonotype sharing among donors. Sampling was limited to blood, and TCR repertoires in tissue likely differ from TCR repertoires in blood. Clonotypes shared by all four sorted-subset donors showed higher generation probabilities than non-shared clonotypes.

V has 0 bases trimmed and J has 5 bases trimmed; junction bases matching no gene number 4. Inclusive of the bounding cysteine and phenylalanine, the CDR3 is 14 residues long. The sequence is cut down to CDR3 DNA, 42 bases in frame from base 1. For CDR1 and CDR2, the germline V gene lists SGHRS and YFSETQ. The donors were healthy, HIV-negative adults with no recently reported acute infections or vaccinations. Every donor was a Caucasian adult residing in Nashville, Tennessee, USA. Magnetic negative selection was used to enrich CD4+ T cells, after which naive cells were positively selected on CD45RA and the negative fraction became the memory subset. Blood was obtained by leukapheresis, after which PBMCs were separated by Ficoll-Histopaque density gradient centrifugation and cryopreserved in liquid nitrogen vapor phase. Purity and quantity of every magnetically sorted T cell population were checked by analytical flow cytometry. Genomic DNA was isolated from each sorted fraction and quantified by UV absorbance on a Nanodrop 2000c.

As regards this clone: Its antigen has not been determined. No base-level quality is on record; no much larger clone is a single base apart. Additional DNA sequences in this sample encode the identical CDR3.

Using the deep immunoSEQ assay, TCR CDR3 regions were amplified from genomic DNA by multiplex PCR. Genomic DNA extracted from each cell subset was distributed evenly over all wells of several immunoSEQ 96-well plates, and each plate served as one replicate. For sorted subsets, each replicate PCR was loaded with 200 ng genomic DNA, equivalent to about 30,000 T cell genomes. Purified libraries were measured with a Qubit 3.0 fluorometer, size-checked on a Bioanalyzer 2100, and measured again with the KAPA Library Quantification kit. Every immunoSEQ 96-well plate was sequenced on a separate single-read 150-cycle Illumina NextSeq 550 flow cell. The original methods were these. Because only junctional sequences without quality scores were contained in the immunoSEQ output, filtering matching that applied to full-length reads could not be performed. To assign V/J genes and CDR3, sequences were annotated against IMGT germline references using PyIR, a Python wrapper for IgBLAST v1.9. Any read was removed if the V/J assignment was weak (E-value above 1e-6), the CDR3 was missing, or the read contained stop codons, out-of-frame junctions, or ambiguous translated residues. A V3J clonotype was defined by an identical inferred V gene, J gene, and CDR3 amino acid sequence. To compute the percentage overlap between repertoires, the number of shared unique clonotypes was divided by the size of the smaller repertoire. Three approaches were used to assess repertoire richness: RTK rarefaction, the Chao1 estimator, and Recon v2.1 estimates of unobserved clonotypes. Generation probabilities were computed with OLGA for all TCRbeta clonotypes obtained by the gDNA method from a few donors. This immuneACCESS table, as held by TCRdb, lists in-frame sequences with V and J called but not all clones. Of the missing ones, under half trace to an unresolved V gene in checked studies; the others have no known cause. V and J calls and clone size are copied from that table; D and trimming were computed from the DNA. This sample has about 2.3 million clones in its table, and approximately 93% of those were observed once. The ten largest clones add up to roughly 0.36% of the sample.

Sequenced sample: naive CD4+ T cells from PBMCs. The cell subset or site label for this specimen denotes: CD45RA+ positively selected. The V gene is TRBV5-1 and the J gene is TRBJ2-5; TRBD2 lines up with 7 middle nucleotides. The source of this sequence is a man aged 18 to 30 in good health. Some clones in this sample may be carry-over from other donors' samples. The CDR3 here reads CASSLAPGGETQYF. The DNA sequence follows: TGCGCCAGCAGCTTGGCACCCGGGGGGGAGACCCAGTACTTC.